A selection of T cell receptor beta chains follows, all from one sample in a study of cytomegalovirus exposure and HLA in healthy donors. Measured with immunoSEQ multiplex PCR; TCRdb has only the in-frame clones, and not every one. The sample lists roughly 98,000 clones, over 70% occurring once. The material sequenced was PBMCs. Receptor source: a man younger than 35 in good health and CMV-seropositive. Each CDR3 is given with its conserved first and last residue. The D gene is left open where the match is weak. A clone size is listed for some rows: how often the clone was seen (once, few, many), or a class if it is expanded.

D gene: .; J gene: TRBJ1-2; V gene: TRBV30; clone size: .; CDR3 protein: CAWSAESGTPLAF; CDR3 DNA: TGTGCCTGGAGTGCAGAATCCGGGACTCCTCTAGCCTTC
D gene: .; J gene: TRBJ2-5; V gene: TRBV6-6; clone size: .; CDR3 protein: CASSQRETQYF; CDR3 DNA: TGTGCCAGCAGCCAGAGGGAGACCCAGTACTTC
D gene: TRBD2; J gene: TRBJ2-3; V gene: TRBV30; clone size: few; CDR3 protein: CAWKAGVDTQYF; CDR3 DNA: TGTGCCTGGAAGGCGGGGGTGGATACGCAGTATTTT
D gene: .; J gene: TRBJ1-2; V gene: TRBV28; clone size: .; CDR3 protein: CASSLRRREGRSNYGYTF; CDR3 DNA: TGTGCCAGCAGTTTACGTCGCAGGGAGGGACGGTCTAACTATGGCTACACCTTC
D gene: TRBD1; J gene: TRBJ2-5; V gene: TRBV9; clone size: .; CDR3 protein: CASSSDRGAVETQYF; CDR3 DNA: TGTGCCAGCAGCTCGGACAGGGGTGCAGTGGAGACCCAGTACTTC
D gene: .; J gene: TRBJ2-1; V gene: TRBV4-1; clone size: few; CDR3 protein: CASSHPAGRGNEQFF; CDR3 DNA: TGCGCCAGCAGCCATCCAGCGGGCCGAGGGAATGAGCAGTTCTTC
D gene: .; J gene: TRBJ2-7; V gene: TRBV2; clone size: .; CDR3 protein: CASTTYEQYF; CDR3 DNA: TGTGCCAGCACTACCTACGAGCAGTACTTC
D gene: TRBD2; J gene: TRBJ2-7; V gene: TRBV10-3; clone size: few; CDR3 protein: CATRPSGGASEQYF; CDR3 DNA: TGTGCCACCCGTCCCTCCGGGGGGGCTTCTGAGCAGTACTTC
D gene: .; J gene: TRBJ1-5; V gene: TRBV4-1; clone size: medium-sized; CDR3 protein: CASSQLDFTGRGDQPQHF; CDR3 DNA: TGCGCCAGCAGCCAGCTTGACTTTACGGGCAGGGGCGATCAGCCCCAGCATTTT
D gene: .; J gene: TRBJ1-5; V gene: TRBV30; clone size: .; CDR3 protein: CAWRWKGFNQPQHF; CDR3 DNA: TGTGCCTGGAGATGGAAGGGGTTCAATCAGCCCCAGCATTTT
D gene: .; J gene: TRBJ1-6; V gene: TRBV6-6; clone size: .; CDR3 protein: CASTQGRNSPLHF; CDR3 DNA: TGTGCCAGCACACAGGGCCGCAATTCACCCCTCCACTTT
D gene: .; J gene: TRBJ2-7; V gene: TRBV2; clone size: .; CDR3 protein: CASMTDSYEQYF; CDR3 DNA: TGTGCCAGCATGACAGATTCCTACGAGCAGTACTTC
D gene: .; J gene: TRBJ1-6; V gene: TRBV5-8; clone size: .; CDR3 protein: CASSLAGFTQSSYNSPLHF; CDR3 DNA: TGTGCCAGCAGCTTGGCCGGATTTACACAGAGCTCCTATAATTCACCCCTCCACTTT
D gene: TRBD1; J gene: TRBJ1-3; V gene: TRBV10-2; clone size: few; CDR3 protein: CASRGQGEGNTIYF; CDR3 DNA: TGCGCCAGCAGAGGACAGGGCGAAGGAAACACCATATATTTT
D gene: TRBD1; J gene: TRBJ2-7; V gene: TRBV4-1; clone size: once; CDR3 protein: CASSQGQGFTTISYEQYF; CDR3 DNA: TGCGCCAGCAGCCAAGGACAGGGATTTACCACTATCTCCTACGAGCAGTACTTC
D gene: .; J gene: TRBJ1-1; V gene: TRBV5-1; clone size: .; CDR3 protein: CASSLGLATEAFF; CDR3 DNA: TGCGCCAGCAGCTTAGGATTAGCCACTGAAGCTTTCTTT
D gene: TRBD2; J gene: TRBJ2-5; V gene: TRBV6-1; clone size: .; CDR3 protein: CASSAFRGGRETQYF; CDR3 DNA: TGTGCCAGCAGTGCGTTCCGGGGGGGCCGAGAGACCCAGTACTTC
D gene: .; J gene: TRBJ2-3; V gene: TRBV15; clone size: few; CDR3 protein: CATSRDPGSPDTQYF; CDR3 DNA: TGTGCCACCAGCAGAGACCCGGGGTCGCCAGATACGCAGTATTTT
D gene: .; J gene: TRBJ1-6; V gene: TRBV27; clone size: once; CDR3 protein: CASSFDRNSPLHF; CDR3 DNA: TGTGCCAGCAGTTTCGACAGGAATTCACCCCTCCACTTT
D gene: .; J gene: TRBJ2-3; V gene: TRBV6-1; clone size: .; CDR3 protein: CASSEPGGGGGTDTQYF; CDR3 DNA: TGTGCCAGCAGTGAACCGGGAGGGGGCGGTGGCACAGATACGCAGTATTTT
D gene: TRBD1; J gene: TRBJ1-4; V gene: TRBV6-5; clone size: .; CDR3 protein: CASSATGTGNEKLFF; CDR3 DNA: TGTGCCAGCAGTGCAACCGGGACAGGGAATGAAAAACTGTTTTTT
D gene: .; J gene: TRBJ2-3; V gene: TRBV28; clone size: .; CDR3 protein: CASSLGSGGAPQHTQYF; CDR3 DNA: TGTGCCAGCAGTTTAGGGTCAGGAGGGGCCCCGCAACATACGCAGTATTTT
D gene: .; J gene: TRBJ1-5; V gene: TRBV12-5; clone size: .; CDR3 protein: CASGAGDQPQHF; CDR3 DNA: TGTGCTAGTGGTGCAGGGGATCAGCCCCAGCATTTT
D gene: TRBD1; J gene: TRBJ1-5; V gene: TRBV30; clone size: .; CDR3 protein: CAWSPEGTGGFGQPQHF; CDR3 DNA: TGTGCCTGGAGTCCCGAGGGGACAGGGGGGTTTGGTCAGCCCCAGCATTTT
D gene: .; J gene: TRBJ2-3; V gene: TRBV19; clone size: once; CDR3 protein: CASGGTGRTDTQYF; CDR3 DNA: TGTGCTAGCGGGGGGACAGGGAGAACAGATACGCAGTATTTT
D gene: .; J gene: TRBJ2-7; V gene: TRBV11-2; clone size: .; CDR3 protein: CASSLENREGPSYEQYF; CDR3 DNA: TGTGCCAGCAGCTTAGAGAACAGGGAAGGACCCTCCTACGAGCAGTACTTC
D gene: .; J gene: TRBJ1-1; V gene: TRBV27; clone size: .; CDR3 protein: CASSYVLPEGPENTEAFF; CDR3 DNA: TGTGCCAGCAGTTACGTTCTTCCGGAGGGACCGGAGAACACTGAAGCTTTCTTT
D gene: .; J gene: TRBJ1-1; V gene: TRBV4-1; clone size: few; CDR3 protein: CASSQPVRDKNTEAFF; CDR3 DNA: TGCGCCAGCAGCCAACCGGTCCGGGACAAGAACACTGAAGCTTTCTTT
D gene: .; J gene: TRBJ1-1; V gene: TRBV6-1; clone size: .; CDR3 protein: CASSEAARGNTEAFF; CDR3 DNA: TGTGCCAGCAGTGAAGCGGCCAGGGGGAACACTGAAGCTTTCTTT
D gene: TRBD1; J gene: TRBJ1-1; V gene: TRBV5-1; clone size: .; CDR3 protein: CASSLEDRELTEAFF; CDR3 DNA: TGCGCCAGCAGCCTGGAGGACAGGGAGTTAACTGAAGCTTTCTTT
D gene: .; J gene: TRBJ2-5; V gene: TRBV7-9; clone size: .; CDR3 protein: CASSLSQGREETQYF; CDR3 DNA: TGTGCCAGCAGCTTATCTCAGGGGAGGGAAGAGACCCAGTACTTC
D gene: TRBD2; J gene: TRBJ2-5; V gene: TRBV6-4; clone size: few; CDR3 protein: CASSRLAGRQETQYF; CDR3 DNA: TGTGCCAGCAGTAGACTAGCGGGGAGGCAAGAGACCCAGTACTTC
D gene: TRBD2; J gene: TRBJ2-1; V gene: TRBV5-1; clone size: .; CDR3 protein: CASSLAASGGNNEQFF; CDR3 DNA: TGCGCCAGCAGCTTGGCCGCTAGCGGGGGAAACAATGAGCAGTTCTTC
D gene: .; J gene: TRBJ2-5; V gene: TRBV10-3; clone size: .; CDR3 protein: CAISDTGSETQYF; CDR3 DNA: TGTGCCATCAGTGATACGGGTTCTGAGACCCAGTACTTC
D gene: .; J gene: TRBJ2-1; V gene: TRBV10-2; clone size: .; CDR3 protein: CASSERAGQNYNEQFF; CDR3 DNA: TGCGCCAGCAGTGAGAGGGCGGGACAGAACTACAATGAGCAGTTCTTC
D gene: .; J gene: TRBJ1-4; V gene: TRBV5-1; clone size: few; CDR3 protein: CASKETGGEKLFF; CDR3 DNA: TGCGCCAGCAAGGAGACAGGAGGAGAAAAACTGTTTTTT
D gene: TRBD1; J gene: TRBJ1-6; V gene: TRBV28; clone size: .; CDR3 protein: CASSLPRQGQLYNSPLHF; CDR3 DNA: TGTGCCAGCAGTTTGCCGCGACAGGGGCAACTATATAATTCACCCCTCCACTTT
D gene: TRBD1; J gene: TRBJ2-4; V gene: TRBV7-9; clone size: .; CDR3 protein: CASSPRQGNKNIQYF; CDR3 DNA: TGTGCCAGCAGCCCCCGACAGGGGAACAAAAACATTCAGTACTTC
D gene: .; J gene: TRBJ1-2; V gene: TRBV19; clone size: .; CDR3 protein: CASSRSGANYGYTF; CDR3 DNA: TGTGCCAGTAGTAGGTCAGGGGCTAACTATGGCTACACCTTC
D gene: .; J gene: TRBJ2-7; V gene: TRBV5-6; clone size: .; CDR3 protein: CASSFYSGTGNYEQYF; CDR3 DNA: TGTGCCAGCAGCTTTTACTCAGGTACAGGGAATTACGAGCAGTACTTC
D gene: .; J gene: TRBJ1-1; V gene: TRBV28; clone size: .; CDR3 protein: CASSLGGGPTEAFF; CDR3 DNA: TGTGCCAGCAGTCTGGGGGGGGGTCCGACTGAAGCTTTCTTT
D gene: .; J gene: TRBJ1-3; V gene: TRBV4-1; clone size: medium-sized; CDR3 protein: CASSQERTLSGNTIYF; CDR3 DNA: TGCGCCAGCAGCCAAGAACGGACACTCTCTGGAAACACCATATATTTT
D gene: .; J gene: TRBJ2-7; V gene: TRBV2; clone size: many; CDR3 protein: CASNLGGKIGEQYF; CDR3 DNA: TGTGCCAGCAATCTGGGGGGAAAGATTGGCGAGCAGTACTTC
D gene: .; J gene: TRBJ2-4; V gene: TRBV25-1; clone size: once; CDR3 protein: CASSDQASLGNIQYF; CDR3 DNA: TGTGCCAGCAGTGATCAGGCGTCCCTTGGCAACATTCAGTACTTC
D gene: .; J gene: TRBJ2-2; V gene: TRBV4-2; clone size: .; CDR3 protein: CASSQEGGGGGTGELFF; CDR3 DNA: TGTGCCAGCAGCCAAGAGGGGGGAGGAGGAGGGACCGGGGAGCTGTTTTTT
D gene: TRBD2; J gene: TRBJ2-5; V gene: TRBV6-1; clone size: .; CDR3 protein: CASRLAGSSGTQYF; CDR3 DNA: TGTGCCAGCAGACTAGCGGGAAGTAGCGGGACCCAGTACTTC
D gene: TRBD1; J gene: TRBJ2-7; V gene: TRBV7-2; clone size: few; CDR3 protein: CASSYPDRGPQYF; CDR3 DNA: TGTGCCAGCAGCTACCCGGACAGGGGCCCTCAGTACTTC
D gene: .; J gene: TRBJ1-4; V gene: TRBV6-6; clone size: .; CDR3 protein: CASSYVSEKLFF; CDR3 DNA: TGTGCCAGCAGTTATGTGAGTGAAAAACTGTTTTTT
D gene: TRBD1; J gene: TRBJ1-5; V gene: TRBV6-5; clone size: few; CDR3 protein: CASSPQQGLSQPQHF; CDR3 DNA: TGTGCCAGCAGCCCCCAACAGGGGCTGAGTCAGCCCCAGCATTTT
D gene: TRBD1; J gene: TRBJ2-3; V gene: TRBV6-1; clone size: .; CDR3 protein: CASSEFDRGLDTQYF; CDR3 DNA: TGTGCCAGCAGTGAGTTTGACAGGGGGCTCGATACGCAGTATTTT